The rows below give T cell receptor beta chains drawn from one sample of a study of long-term antiretroviral therapy in people with HIV. TCRdb keeps only in-frame clones here, not all; method: immunoSEQ multiplex PCR. The sample gives 20,000 or so clones, around nine tenths of which show up once; 8% to 11% is in the top ten. This specimen consisted of unsorted PBMCs, obtained 0.5 years after starting antiretroviral therapy. Source of these receptors: a man aged 35 to 55 with HIV. CDR3s include the opening cysteine and the closing phenylalanine or tryptophan. Each record gives: V gene, CDR3 length, D gene, clone size, J gene, CDR3 protein, CDR3 DNA. The D gene is left open where the match is weak. Some rows have no size entry. The others give once, few or many, or a class for an expanded clone.

V gene: TRBV5-1; CDR3 length: 14; D gene: NA; clone size: NA; J gene: TRBJ2-7; CDR3 protein: CASAAGTGSYEQYF; CDR3 DNA: TGCGCCAGCGCAGCCGGGACGGGGTCCTACGAGCAGTACTTC
V gene: TRBV5-1; CDR3 length: 14; D gene: NA; clone size: NA; J gene: TRBJ1-1; CDR3 protein: CASSLAGRGTEAFF; CDR3 DNA: TGCGCCAGCAGCTTGGCGGGCCGCGGTACTGAAGCTTTCTTT
V gene: TRBV9; CDR3 length: 20; D gene: NA; clone size: NA; J gene: TRBJ1-1; CDR3 protein: CASSEPRIHAEVTPNTEAFF; CDR3 DNA: TGTGCCAGCAGCGAGCCCCGGATACACGCCGAAGTCACACCAAACACTGAAGCTTTCTTT
V gene: TRBV2; CDR3 length: 14; D gene: TRBD1; clone size: NA; J gene: TRBJ1-1; CDR3 protein: CASSPGTVITEAFF; CDR3 DNA: TGTGCCAGCAGCCCCGGGACAGTTATCACTGAAGCTTTCTTT
V gene: TRBV9; CDR3 length: 14; D gene: NA; clone size: NA; J gene: TRBJ1-5; CDR3 protein: CASSLSGGGQPQHF; CDR3 DNA: TGTGCCAGCAGCTTGTCGGGGGGCGGTCAGCCCCAGCATTTT
V gene: TRBV4-2; CDR3 length: 16; D gene: TRBD2; clone size: NA; J gene: TRBJ2-3; CDR3 protein: CASSPTSGSLSDTQYF; CDR3 DNA: TGTGCCAGCAGCCCCACTAGCGGGAGTTTGTCAGATACGCAGTATTTT
V gene: TRBV7-9; CDR3 length: 14; D gene: NA; clone size: NA; J gene: TRBJ2-5; CDR3 protein: CASSLLRQKETQYF; CDR3 DNA: TGTGCCAGCAGCTTATTGAGACAGAAAGAGACCCAGTACTTC
V gene: TRBV9; CDR3 length: 14; D gene: NA; clone size: NA; J gene: TRBJ1-6; CDR3 protein: CASSVGQGNSPLHF; CDR3 DNA: TGTGCCAGCAGCGTAGGTCAGGGTAATTCACCCCTCCACTTT
V gene: TRBV19; CDR3 length: 16; D gene: TRBD1; clone size: NA; J gene: TRBJ1-6; CDR3 protein: CASSTQGVGDNSPLHF; CDR3 DNA: TGTGCCAGTAGTACCCAGGGGGTCGGAGATAATTCACCCCTCCACTTT
V gene: TRBV7-2; CDR3 length: 14; D gene: NA; clone size: NA; J gene: TRBJ2-3; CDR3 protein: CASIKTGWTDTQYF; CDR3 DNA: TGTGCCAGCATCAAGACAGGATGGACAGATACGCAGTATTTT
V gene: TRBV20-1; CDR3 length: 10; D gene: NA; clone size: few; J gene: TRBJ1-1; CDR3 protein: CSASQVQAFF; CDR3 DNA: TGCAGTGCTAGCCAGGTCCAAGCTTTCTTT
V gene: TRBV5-1; CDR3 length: 18; D gene: TRBD2; clone size: NA; J gene: TRBJ2-3; CDR3 protein: CASSFGTSGGESTDTQYF; CDR3 DNA: TGCGCCAGCAGCTTTGGGACTAGCGGGGGGGAGAGCACAGATACGCAGTATTTT
V gene: TRBV6-5; CDR3 length: 16; D gene: NA; clone size: NA; J gene: TRBJ1-1; CDR3 protein: CASSSSIGDRDTEAFF; CDR3 DNA: TGTGCCAGCAGTTCATCAATCGGGGATCGTGACACTGAAGCTTTCTTT
V gene: TRBV30; CDR3 length: 14; D gene: NA; clone size: once; J gene: TRBJ2-3; CDR3 protein: CSAQGISRTDTQYF; CDR3 DNA: TGTTCAGCCCAGGGCATCTCTCGCACAGATACGCAGTATTTT
V gene: TRBV7-9; CDR3 length: 14; D gene: NA; clone size: NA; J gene: TRBJ2-1; CDR3 protein: CASSTVAADNEQFF; CDR3 DNA: TGTGCCAGCAGCACCGTGGCGGCGGACAATGAGCAGTTCTTC
V gene: TRBV19; CDR3 length: 15; D gene: TRBD2; clone size: NA; J gene: TRBJ2-3; CDR3 protein: CASSGLAEVTDTQYF; CDR3 DNA: TGTGCCAGTAGTGGGCTAGCGGAGGTGACAGATACGCAGTATTTT